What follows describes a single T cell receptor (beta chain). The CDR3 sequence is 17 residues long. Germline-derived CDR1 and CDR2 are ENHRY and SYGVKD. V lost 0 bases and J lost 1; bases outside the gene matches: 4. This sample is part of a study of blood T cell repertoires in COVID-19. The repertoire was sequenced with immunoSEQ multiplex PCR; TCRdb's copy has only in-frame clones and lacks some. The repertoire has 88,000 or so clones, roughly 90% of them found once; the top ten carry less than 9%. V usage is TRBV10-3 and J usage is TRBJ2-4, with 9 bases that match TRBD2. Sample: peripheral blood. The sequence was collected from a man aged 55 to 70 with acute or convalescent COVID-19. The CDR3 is CAISESGLAFAKNIQYF. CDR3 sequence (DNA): TGTGCCATCAGTGAGTCGGGACTAGCATTCGCCAAAAACATTCAGTACTTC.